Listed below are T cell receptor beta chains from one sample, sequenced in a study of T cell repertoires in cytomegalovirus infection. TCRdb called the reads again in MiXCR, with one record for every CDR3 protein. The sample includes 200,000 to 300,000 distinct CDR3 sequences, 12% of them seen just once. Sequencing used PBMCs. All receptors come from a human donor in good health (CMV status not recorded). Some clones in this sample may be carry-over from other donors' samples. Both conserved end residues are part of each CDR3. Each record gives: clone size, V gene, J gene, D gene, CDR3 DNA, CDR3 protein. The D gene is left open where the match is weak. Clone size is given for some rows only: seen once, a few or many times, or a class if the clone is expanded.

many	TRBV7-8	TRBJ1-1	-	TGTGCCAGCAGCTTAGTGGCAGGCTTGAACACTGAAGCTTTCTTT	CASSLVAGLNTEAFF
many	TRBV5-1	TRBJ2-3	-	TGCGCCAGCAGCTTAACGGACGGTTCCACAGATACGCAGTATTTT	CASSLTDGSTDTQYF
-	TRBV28	TRBJ2-5	TRBD1	TGTGCCAGCAGTTTAGACAGGGCGAGGGAGACCCAGTACTTC	CASSLDRARETQYF
many	TRBV25-1	TRBJ2-7	TRBD1	TGTGCCAGCAGTGCCTACCGGGACAGGGGGCAATACGAGCAGTACTTC	CASSAYRDRGQYEQYF
many	TRBV14	TRBJ2-7	-	TGTGCCAGCAGCCAAGCCAGGAACCCCTACGAGCAGTACTTC	CASSQARNPYEQYF
-	TRBV29-1	TRBJ1-1	-	TGCAGCGGGTGGGTGAACACTGAAGCTTTCTTT	CSGWVNTEAFF
few	TRBV5-6	TRBJ1-2	-	TGTGCCAGCAGCTGGCAGGGGTTTGGTGGCTACACCTTC	CASSWQGFGGYTF
many	TRBV12-3/TRBV12-4	TRBJ2-5	TRBD1	TGTGCCAGCAGCATGACAGGGGAGGTGGAGACCCAGTACTTC	CASSMTGEVETQYF
-	TRBV19	TRBJ2-5	TRBD1	TGTGCCAGTAGGTTACAGGGGGTTGCGACCCAGTACTTC	CASRLQGVATQYF
-	TRBV4-3	TRBJ2-1	-	TGCGCCAGCAGCCAAGATTCGGAGGCGGGAACCCGGTCCTTCTTC	CASSQDSEAGTRSFF
many	TRBV28	TRBJ2-1	-	TGTGCCAGCAGGATTGGAGGGGCGATCGTAGGGAATGAGCAGTTCTTC	CASRIGGAIVGNEQFF
few	TRBV9	TRBJ2-1	-	TGTGCCAGCAGCGCGAGCGGAGCTCGTCCTGAGCAGTTCTTC	CASSASGARPEQFF
few	TRBV6-6	TRBJ1-1	TRBD1	TGTGCCAGCAGTACCCCCCACAGGGGAAACACTGAAGCTTTCTTT	CASSTPHRGNTEAFF
-	TRBV15	TRBJ2-1	TRBD2	TGTGCCACCAGCAGAGATCTCAGCGGGGCCTACAATGAGCAGTTCTTC	CATSRDLSGAYNEQFF
many	TRBV28	TRBJ2-1	-	TGTGCCAGCTTCAGGTACAATGAGCAGTTCTTC	CASFRYNEQFF
many	TRBV19	TRBJ2-2	TRBD1	TGTGCCAGTAGCCCGTGGACAGGAAGGACCGGGGAGCTGTTTTTT	CASSPWTGRTGELFF
-	TRBV29-1	TRBJ1-1	-	TGCAGCGTTGTTGTATTAACTGAAGCTTTCTTT	CSVVVLTEAFF
few	TRBV28	TRBJ1-1	-	TGTGCCAGCATCGGGGGTGGGGGAACTGAAGCTTTCTTT	CASIGGGGTEAFF
many	TRBV19	TRBJ2-3	-	TGTGCCAGTAGTACCACTAGGGGTGCAGATACGCAGTATTTT	CASSTTRGADTQYF
many	TRBV19	TRBJ1-1	-	TGTGCCACCCTGAGGGGGGGCCGAGGGACGTACACTGAAGCTTTCTTT	CATLRGGRGTYTEAFF
few	TRBV20-1	TRBJ2-3	-	TGCAGTGCTACACCTTCCGCCGTACGCCCAGATACGCAGTATTTT	CSATPSAVRPDTQYF
few	TRBV20-1	TRBJ1-5	TRBD1	TGCAGTGCTGGGGACAGGGGACAAAGGTCGAGGGGACAGCCCCAGCATTTT	CSAGDRGQRSRGQPQHF
few	TRBV14	TRBJ1-6	-	TGTGCCAGCAGCCAAGATCTTGGGGGGTGGAATTCACCCCTCCACTTT	CASSQDLGGWNSPLHF
many	TRBV12-3/TRBV12-4	TRBJ1-1	-	TGTGCCAGCAACTCCAGATCTGAAGCTTTCTTT	CASNSRSEAFF
few	TRBV28	TRBJ1-5	TRBD1	TGTGCCAGTTTTTCCAGGGGGTTGAGTGATCAGCCCCAGCATTTT	CASFSRGLSDQPQHF
many	TRBV7-2	TRBJ1-5	-	TGTGCCAGCAGCTTAGTAGGGGGGGGGGCTGGTCAGCCCCAGCATTTT	CASSLVGGGAGQPQHF
many	TRBV7-2	TRBJ1-4	-	TGTGCCAGCAGCGAGGGACTGAGGGGTGAAAAACTGTTTTTT	CASSEGLRGEKLFF
few	TRBV29-1	TRBJ1-5	-	TGCAGCGTTGGGGAACAGAGTAGCAATCAGCCCCAGCATTTT	CSVGEQSSNQPQHF
-	TRBV7-3	TRBJ2-2	-	TGTGCCAGCAGCCCCCAGACCGTAGCGAACACCGGGGAGCTGTTTTTT	CASSPQTVANTGELFF
-	TRBV29-1	TRBJ2-3	-	TGCAGCGTTGGGTGGCCAGGACAGCGCACAGATACGCAGTATTTT	CSVGWPGQRTDTQYF
many	TRBV7-2	TRBJ2-3	-	TGTGCCAGCGCTCTGGGGGCATCTAGCACAGATACGCAGTATTTT	CASALGASSTDTQYF
-	TRBV12-3/TRBV12-4	TRBJ2-5	TRBD2	TGTGCCAGCAGTTATCTAGCGGGGGGCCAAGAGACCCAGTACTTC	CASSYLAGGQETQYF
many	TRBV6-2/TRBV6-3	TRBJ2-7	TRBD2	TGTGCCAGCAGTCCCGGACTAGCGGGAGGCTTCCACGAGCAGTACTTC	CASSPGLAGGFHEQYF
many	TRBV7-2	TRBJ2-6	-	TGTGCCAGCAGCTTAGTGAGAGGGAATGGGGCCAACGTCCTGACTTTC	CASSLVRGNGANVLTF
few	TRBV5-4	TRBJ1-2	TRBD1	TGTGCCAGCAGCTTGGCAGGGGGTCAGGGCTACACCTTC	CASSLAGGQGYTF
many	TRBV12-3/TRBV12-4	TRBJ1-1	-	TGTGCCAGCAGCCCCACGATGGGGCAGCGTGAAGCTTTCTTT	CASSPTMGQREAFF
few	TRBV11-3	TRBJ1-1	TRBD1	TGTGCCAGCAGCTTGGGACAGAGTCACCGGGGAGCTTTCTTT	CASSLGQSHRGAFF
-	TRBV24-1	TRBJ2-5	-	TGTGCCACCAGTGAGGGAGGGGGAATGAGGCAAGAGACCCAGTACTTC	CATSEGGGMRQETQYF
few	TRBV6-2/TRBV6-3	TRBJ2-2	TRBD1	TGTGCCAGCAGCACCGGGACAGAGTTGACCGGGGAGCTGTTTTTT	CASSTGTELTGELFF
many	TRBV6-5	TRBJ2-3	-	TGTGCCAGCAGTTACCGGGGAAACACAGATACGCAGTATTTT	CASSYRGNTDTQYF
few	TRBV7-2	TRBJ1-1	-	TGTGCCAGCGCGACCCTGAACACTGAAGCTTTCTTT	CASATLNTEAFF
few	TRBV12-5	TRBJ1-2	-	TGTGCTAGTGGTTTGGTCCAGGGAAGCGGCTACACCTTC	CASGLVQGSGYTF
many	TRBV7-2	TRBJ1-5	-	TGTGCCAGCAGCCAGATGATAGCCAATCAGCCCCAGCATTTT	CASSQMIANQPQHF
many	TRBV7-2	TRBJ2-3	TRBD2	TGTGCCAGCAGCTTAGCCCCTACCGGGGGGGCGGCAGATACGCAGTATTTT	CASSLAPTGGAADTQYF
many	TRBV7-2	TRBJ1-2	TRBD1	TGTGCCAGCAGCCCCCGGACAGGCGGCTACACCTTC	CASSPRTGGYTF
many	TRBV7-3	TRBJ1-1	TRBD1	TGTGCCAGCAGCATAGACAGGGGGCGGAACACTGAAGCTTTCTTT	CASSIDRGRNTEAFF
many	TRBV7-9	TRBJ1-3	-	TGTGCCAGCAGCTTGGGGGTCTACTCTGGAAACACCATATATTTT	CASSLGVYSGNTIYF
many	TRBV4-1	TRBJ1-2	-	TGCGCCAGCAGCCAAATATCGGGACATGAGGCTGACTACACCTTC	CASSQISGHEADYTF
many	TRBV7-9	TRBJ2-3	-	TGTGCCAGCAGCTTGGACGCACCGAGCACAGATACGCAGTATTTT	CASSLDAPSTDTQYF
-	TRBV28	TRBJ2-1	-	TGTGCCAGCAGACAACTAGTTTCTGAGCAGTTCTTC	CASRQLVSEQFF